This TCR beta chain was captured in a study of molecular identifiers for immune sequencing clone quantification. There are a few counts of this clonotype. Bulk TCR libraries were made with methods that had been previously described and with listed TCR primers. TCRdb ran MiXCR on the PCR reads and lists one entry per CDR3 protein. The sample consists of under 800,000 distinct CDR3 sequences, about 25% of them appearing once. Sorted cell numbers of about 19,000 to 1,000,000, with 10%, 30% or 50% RNA, served as input for naive CD8 libraries. This CDR3 is 16 amino acids long. Germline-derived CDR1 and CDR2 are MNHEY and SVGAGI. Trimming stripped 5 bases from V and 3 bases from J, with 17 bases between.

What was sequenced was naive CD8+ T cells from blood, with Jurkat cell RNA spiked in. The subset denotes: FACS-sorted CD8+CD4-CCR7+CD45RA+ naive T cells. This clonotype was sampled from a human donor in good health. Some libraries in this study had Jurkat cell RNA spiked in. This chain connects TRBV6-5 to TRBJ2-1; TRBD2 is a possible D gene (5 bases). CDR3 protein: CASSPYDRGGYNEQFF. CDR3 in DNA: TGTGCCAGCAGTCCCTATGACCGCGGAGGCTACAATGAGCAGTTCTTC.